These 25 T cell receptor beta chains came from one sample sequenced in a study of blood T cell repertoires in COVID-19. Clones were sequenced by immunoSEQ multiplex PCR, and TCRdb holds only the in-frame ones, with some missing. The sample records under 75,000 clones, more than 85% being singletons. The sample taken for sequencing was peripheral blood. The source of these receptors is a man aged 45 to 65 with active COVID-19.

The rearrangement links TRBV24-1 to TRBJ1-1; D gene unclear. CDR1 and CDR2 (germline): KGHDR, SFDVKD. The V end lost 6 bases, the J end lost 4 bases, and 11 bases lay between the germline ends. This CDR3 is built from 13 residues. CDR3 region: CATSQAPSTEAFF. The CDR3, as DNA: TGTGCCACCAGTCAGGCCCCGAGCACTGAAGCTTTCTTT.

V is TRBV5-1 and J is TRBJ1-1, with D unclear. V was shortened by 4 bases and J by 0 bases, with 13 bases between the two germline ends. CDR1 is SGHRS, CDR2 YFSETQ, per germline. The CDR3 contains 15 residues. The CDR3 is CASSTEGSMNTEAFF. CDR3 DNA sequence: TGCGCCAGCAGCACAGAAGGTTCTATGAACACTGAAGCTTTCTTT.

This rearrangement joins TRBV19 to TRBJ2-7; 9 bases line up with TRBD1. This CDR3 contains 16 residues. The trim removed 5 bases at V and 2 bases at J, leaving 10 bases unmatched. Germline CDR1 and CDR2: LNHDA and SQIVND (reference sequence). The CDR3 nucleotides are TGTGCCAGTAGTGCCCTCCGGGACAGGGTCGCCTACGAGCAGTACTTC. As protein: CASSALRDRVAYEQYF.

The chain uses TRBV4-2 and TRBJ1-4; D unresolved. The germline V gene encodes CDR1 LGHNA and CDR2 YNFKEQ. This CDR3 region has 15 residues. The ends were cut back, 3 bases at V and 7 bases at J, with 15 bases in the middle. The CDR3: CASSQNRAGGEKLFF. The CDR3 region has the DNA TGTGCCAGCAGCCAGAACCGGGCCGGAGGTGAAAAACTGTTTTTT.

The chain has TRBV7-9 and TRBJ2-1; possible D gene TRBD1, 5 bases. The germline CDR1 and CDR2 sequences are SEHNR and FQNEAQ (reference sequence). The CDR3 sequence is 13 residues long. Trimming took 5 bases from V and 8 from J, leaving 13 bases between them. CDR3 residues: CASSPQQAYEQFF. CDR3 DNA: TGTGCCAGCAGCCCCCAACAGGCGTATGAGCAGTTCTTC.

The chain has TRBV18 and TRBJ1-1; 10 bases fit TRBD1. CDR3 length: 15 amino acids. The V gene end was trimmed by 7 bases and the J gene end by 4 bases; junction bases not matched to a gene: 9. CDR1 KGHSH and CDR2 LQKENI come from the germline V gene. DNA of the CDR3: TGTGCCAGCTGCCGGGACAGGGGAGGAATCACTGAAGCTTTCTTT. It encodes CASCRDRGGITEAFF. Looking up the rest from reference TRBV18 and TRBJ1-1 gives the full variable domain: NAGVMQNPRHLVRRRGQEARLRCSPMKGHSHVYWYRQLPEEGLKFMVYLQKENIIDESGMPKERFSAEFPKEGPSILRIQQVVRGDSAAYFCASCRDRGGITEAFFGQGTRLTVV.

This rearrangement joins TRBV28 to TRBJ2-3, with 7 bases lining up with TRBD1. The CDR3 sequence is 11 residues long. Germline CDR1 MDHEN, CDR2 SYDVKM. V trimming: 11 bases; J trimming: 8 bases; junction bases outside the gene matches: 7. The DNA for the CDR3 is TGTGCCGCCGGGACAGTAAGTACGCAGTATTTT. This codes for CAAGTVSTQYF.

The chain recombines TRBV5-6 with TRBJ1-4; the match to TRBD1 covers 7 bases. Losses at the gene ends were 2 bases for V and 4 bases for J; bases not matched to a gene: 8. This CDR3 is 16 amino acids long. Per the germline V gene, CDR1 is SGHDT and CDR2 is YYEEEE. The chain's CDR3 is CASSLLGTDYNEKLFF. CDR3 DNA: TGTGCCAGCAGCTTACTTGGGACAGACTATAATGAAAAACTGTTTTTT.

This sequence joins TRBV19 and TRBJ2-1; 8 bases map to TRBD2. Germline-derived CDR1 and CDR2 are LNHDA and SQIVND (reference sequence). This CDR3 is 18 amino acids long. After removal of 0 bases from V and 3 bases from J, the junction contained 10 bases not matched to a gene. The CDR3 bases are TGTGCCAGTAGTATAGAAACCGGGAGGGGCGGGTACTACAATGAGCAGTTCTTC. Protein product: CASSIETGRGGYYNEQFF.

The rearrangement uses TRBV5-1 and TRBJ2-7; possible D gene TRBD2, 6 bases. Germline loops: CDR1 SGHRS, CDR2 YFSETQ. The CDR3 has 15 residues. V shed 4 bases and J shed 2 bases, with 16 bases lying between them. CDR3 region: CASSPGGISPYEQYF. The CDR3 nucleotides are TGCGCCAGCAGCCCCGGAGGGATTTCCCCCTACGAGCAGTACTTC.

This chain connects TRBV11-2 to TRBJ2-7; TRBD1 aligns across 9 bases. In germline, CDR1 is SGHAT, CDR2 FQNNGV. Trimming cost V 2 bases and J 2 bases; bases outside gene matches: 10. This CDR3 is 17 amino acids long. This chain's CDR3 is CASSLTSRDRAPYEQYF. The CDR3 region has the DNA TGTGCCAGCAGCTTAACTTCCCGGGACAGGGCCCCCTACGAGCAGTACTTC.

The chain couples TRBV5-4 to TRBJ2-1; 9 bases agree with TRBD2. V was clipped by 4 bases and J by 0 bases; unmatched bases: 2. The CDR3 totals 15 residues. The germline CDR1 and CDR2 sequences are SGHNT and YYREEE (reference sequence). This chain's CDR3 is CASSGSGSSYNEQFF. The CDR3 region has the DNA TGTGCCAGCAGCGGTAGCGGGAGCTCCTACAATGAGCAGTTCTTC.

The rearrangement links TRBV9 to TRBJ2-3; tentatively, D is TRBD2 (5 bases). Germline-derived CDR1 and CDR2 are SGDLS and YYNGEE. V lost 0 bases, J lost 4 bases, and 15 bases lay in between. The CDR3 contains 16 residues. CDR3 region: CASSVDPTGWPDTQYF. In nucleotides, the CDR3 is TGTGCCAGCAGCGTAGACCCGACGGGGTGGCCAGATACGCAGTATTTT.

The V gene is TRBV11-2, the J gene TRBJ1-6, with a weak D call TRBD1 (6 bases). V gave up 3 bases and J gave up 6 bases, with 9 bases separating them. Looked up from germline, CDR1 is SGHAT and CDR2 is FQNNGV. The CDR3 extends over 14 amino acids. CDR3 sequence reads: CASSFTGRNSPLHF. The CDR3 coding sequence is TGTGCCAGCAGCTTTACAGGGCGTAATTCACCCCTCCACTTT.

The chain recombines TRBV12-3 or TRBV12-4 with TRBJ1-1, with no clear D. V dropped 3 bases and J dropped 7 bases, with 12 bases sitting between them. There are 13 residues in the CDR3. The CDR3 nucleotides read TGTGCCAGCAGTTTTGGTCGGGTTGGTGAAGCTTTCTTT. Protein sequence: CASSFGRVGEAFF.

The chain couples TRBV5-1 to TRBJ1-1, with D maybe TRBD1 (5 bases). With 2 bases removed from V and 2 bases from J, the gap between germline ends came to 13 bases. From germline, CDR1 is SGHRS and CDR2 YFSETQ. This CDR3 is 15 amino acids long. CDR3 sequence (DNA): TGCGCCAGCAGCTTTCAGATGGGGCAAAACACTGAAGCTTTCTTT. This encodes CASSFQMGQNTEAFF. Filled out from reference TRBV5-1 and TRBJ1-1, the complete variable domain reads KAGVTQTPRYLIKTRGQQVTLSCSPISGHRSVSWYQQTPGQGLQFLFEYFSETQRNKGNFPGRFSGRQFSNSRSEMNVSTLELGDSALYLCASSFQMGQNTEAFFGQGTRLTVV.

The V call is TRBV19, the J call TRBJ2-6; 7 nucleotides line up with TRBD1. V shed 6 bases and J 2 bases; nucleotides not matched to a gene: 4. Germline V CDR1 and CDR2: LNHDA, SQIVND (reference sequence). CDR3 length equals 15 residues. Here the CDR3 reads CASRTQGAGANVLTF. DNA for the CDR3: TGTGCCAGTAGGACCCAGGGGGCTGGGGCCAACGTCCTGACTTTC.

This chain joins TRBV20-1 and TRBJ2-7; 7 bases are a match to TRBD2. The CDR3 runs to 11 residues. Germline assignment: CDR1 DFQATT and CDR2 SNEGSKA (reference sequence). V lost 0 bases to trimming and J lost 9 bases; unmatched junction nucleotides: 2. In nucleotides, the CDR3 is TGCAGTGCTAGAGATGGGAGGGGGCAGTACTTC. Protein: CSARDGRGQYF.

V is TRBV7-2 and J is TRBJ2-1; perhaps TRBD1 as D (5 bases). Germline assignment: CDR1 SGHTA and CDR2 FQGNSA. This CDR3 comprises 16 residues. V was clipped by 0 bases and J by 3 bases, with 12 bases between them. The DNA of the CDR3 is TGTGCCAGCAGCTTAGCGCCATCAGGGCTCTACAATGAGCAGTTCTTC. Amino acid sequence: CASSLAPSGLYNEQFF.

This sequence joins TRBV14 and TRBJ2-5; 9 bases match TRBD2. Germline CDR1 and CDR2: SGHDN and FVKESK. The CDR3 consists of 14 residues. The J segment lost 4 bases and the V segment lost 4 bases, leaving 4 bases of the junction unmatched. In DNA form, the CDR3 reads TGTGCCAGCAGCCCCGCACTAGCGGGAGAGACCCAGTACTTC. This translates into CASSPALAGETQYF. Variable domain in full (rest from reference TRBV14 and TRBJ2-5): EAGVTQFPSHSVIEKGQTVTLRCDPISGHDNLYWYRRVMGKEIKFLLHFVKESKQDESGMPNNRFLAERTGGTYSTLKVQPAELEDSGVYFCASSPALAGETQYFGPGTRLLVL.

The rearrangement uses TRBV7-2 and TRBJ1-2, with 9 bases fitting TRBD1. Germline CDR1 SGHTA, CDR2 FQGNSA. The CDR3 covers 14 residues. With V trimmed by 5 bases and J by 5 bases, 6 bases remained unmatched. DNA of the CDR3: TGTGCCAGCAGCCCAACCGGGACAGGGTATGGCTACACCTTC. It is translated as CASSPTGTGYGYTF.

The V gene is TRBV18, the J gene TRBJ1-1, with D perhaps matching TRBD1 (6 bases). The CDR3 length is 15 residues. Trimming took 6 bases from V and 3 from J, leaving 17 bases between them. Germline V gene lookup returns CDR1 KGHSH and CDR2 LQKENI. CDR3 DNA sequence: TGTGCCAGCTCGGGTACAGGGAGTGGGGACACTGAAGCTTTCTTT. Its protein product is CASSGTGSGDTEAFF.

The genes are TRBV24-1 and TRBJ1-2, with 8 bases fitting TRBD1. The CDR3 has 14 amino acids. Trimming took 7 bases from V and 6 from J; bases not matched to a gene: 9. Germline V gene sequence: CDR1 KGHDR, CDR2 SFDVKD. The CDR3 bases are TGTGCCACCAGCAGGACAGGGCGAGACAATGGCTACACCTTC. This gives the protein CATSRTGRDNGYTF.

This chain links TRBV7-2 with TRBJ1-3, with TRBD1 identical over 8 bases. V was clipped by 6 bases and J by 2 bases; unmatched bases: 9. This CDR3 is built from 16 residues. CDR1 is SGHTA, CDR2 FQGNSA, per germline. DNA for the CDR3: TGTGCCAGCAGTTCTCAACAGACAGGGGCTGGAAACACCATATATTTT. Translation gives CASSSQQTGAGNTIYF.

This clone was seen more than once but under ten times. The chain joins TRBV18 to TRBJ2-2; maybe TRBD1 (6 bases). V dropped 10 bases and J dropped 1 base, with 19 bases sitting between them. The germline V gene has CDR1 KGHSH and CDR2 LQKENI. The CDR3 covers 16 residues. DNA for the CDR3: TGTGCCACTCCTGGATCCACAGGGCGGAACACCGGGGAGCTGTTTTTT. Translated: CATPGSTGRNTGELFF.